The 26 T cell receptor beta chains below all came from one sample that was sequenced in a study of T cells after yellow fever vaccination. TCRdb called the 5' RACE reads again in MiXCR, with one record for every CDR3 protein. The repertoire holds about 350,000 distinct CDR3 sequences, with roughly 8.6% as singletons. The sequenced sample was PBMCs, obtained about 41 days after the first yellow fever vaccination. The receptor source for this set is a man aged 18 to 30 who received the YFV17D yellow fever vaccine.

This clonotype was picked up a small number of times. This chain uses TRBV7-2 with TRBJ1-2; the D is unclear. Germline V gene lookup returns CDR1 SGHTA and CDR2 FQGNSA. V was cut by 4 bases and J by 4 bases, with 16 bases left in between. This CDR3 is 15 amino acids long. The CDR3 DNA is TGTGCCAGCAGCTCCAATCCGCAGTTCGGCTATGGCTACACCTTC. The encoded protein is CASSSNPQFGYGYTF.

This clonotype has at least ten counts. V is TRBV20-1 and J is TRBJ2-7; D is uncertain. Germline-derived CDR1 and CDR2 are DFQATT and SNEGSKA (reference sequence). This CDR3 is 14 amino acids long. Trimming removed 0 bases at V and 5 bases at J, with 14 bases between. DNA for the CDR3: TGCAGTGCTAGAGAATCGTCAAGGGCAGACGAGCAGTACGTC. It specifies CSARESSRADEQYV.

The chain is built from TRBV4-3 and TRBJ2-7; TRBD1 matches 7 bases. The CDR3 is 17 residues long. V lost 0 bases, J lost 4 bases, and 12 bases stayed unmatched. Germline V lookup: CDR1 LGHNA, CDR2 YSLEER. CDR3 nucleotide sequence: TGCGCCAGCAGCCAAGAACCCGTAGGCCAGGGGGTTTACGAGCAGTACTTC. Translating it yields CASSQEPVGQGVYEQYF.

The chain employs TRBV7-4 and TRBJ2-3, with unresolved D. The ends were cut back, 6 bases at V and 14 bases at J, with 21 bases in the middle. Germline-derived CDR1 and CDR2 are SGHVT and SQSDAQ. The CDR3 covers 13 residues. CDR3 nucleotide sequence: TGTGCCAGCAGACATAGAAGCCGACCCGGTCTGTATTTT. It translates to CASRHRSRPGLYF.

J is TRBJ2-1 and V is TRBV19, with a weak D call TRBD2 (6 bases). V was shortened by 3 bases and J by 6 bases, with 9 bases between the two germline ends. Looked up from germline, CDR1 is LNHDA and CDR2 is SQIVND (reference sequence). CDR3 length: 13 residues. Here the CDR3 reads CASSIGGANEQFF. The CDR3, as DNA: TGTGCCAGTAGTATTGGAGGGGCCAATGAGCAGTTCTTC.

This clonotype was seen a handful of times. The chain links TRBV6-4 to TRBJ2-3; D possibly matches TRBD1 or TRBD2 (5 bases each). The CDR3 contains 15 residues. V was shortened by 4 bases and J by 4 bases, with 15 bases between the two germline ends. The germline V gene encodes CDR1 MRHNA and CDR2 SNTAGT. The CDR3 region is CASSAKGDGADTQYF. CDR3 DNA: TGTGCCAGCAGTGCCAAAGGGGACGGGGCAGATACGCAGTATTTT.

The chain carries TRBV7-2 and TRBJ2-5; D call uncertain. Deletions cut 1 base from V and 5 bases from J, with 5 bases between. Germline values: CDR1 SGHTA, CDR2 FQGNSA. The length of the CDR3 is 12 residues. The CDR3 sequence is CASSLGVETQYF. CDR3 DNA: TGTGCCAGCAGCTTAGGGGTGGAGACCCAGTACTTC.

This chain uses TRBV10-3 with TRBJ2-3; D assignment may be TRBD1 or TRBD2 (6 bases each). CDR1 is ENHRY, CDR2 SYGVKD, per germline. The CDR3 runs 16 residues. V was pared by 2 bases and J by 2 bases, with 14 bases between. CDR3 bases: TGTGCCATCAGTGAGGCGGTCGGGGGCCTCACAGATACGCAGTATTTT. Translation gives CAISEAVGGLTDTQYF.

The chain is built from TRBV15 and TRBJ1-5; tentative D call: TRBD1 (5 bases). Trimming took off 3 bases at V and 4 bases at J, with 10 bases between the two ends. CDR3 length: 14 residues. Germline lookup yields CDR1 LNHNV and CDR2 YYDKDF (reference sequence). CDR3 protein: CATSRGPSNQPQHF. CDR3 DNA: TGTGCCACCAGCAGGGGACCGTCGAATCAGCCCCAGCATTTT.

This clonotype has at least ten counts. The chain uses TRBV6-1 and TRBJ2-1, with 7 positions matching TRBD1. The CDR3 contains 15 residues. With V trimmed by 5 bases and J by 2 bases, 6 bases remained unmatched. In germline, CDR1 is MNHNS, CDR2 SASEGT. CDR3 sequence reads: CASSLGTVTYNEQFF. CDR3 coding DNA: TGTGCCAGCAGTCTCGGGACAGTTACCTACAATGAGCAGTTCTTC.

The chain has TRBV6-5 and TRBJ2-6; TRBD1 aligns across 7 bases. This CDR3 region has 18 residues. V dropped 0 bases and J dropped 2; count of bases not matched to a gene: 7. Germline CDR1 reads MNHEY; CDR2 reads SVGAGI. CDR3 DNA sequence: TGTGCCAGCAGTTACTCAGATATGACAGGGCCTGGGGCCAACGTCCTGACTTTC. Amino acid sequence: CASSYSDMTGPGANVLTF.

V gene TRBV6-5 combines with J gene TRBJ2-7, with D unresolved. Deletions cut 2 bases from V and 9 bases from J, with 17 bases between. The CDR3 length is 14 residues. Per the germline V gene, CDR1 is MNHEY and CDR2 is SVGAGI. CDR3 loop: CASSYTRPYERQYF. DNA for the CDR3: TGTGCCAGCAGTTACACCCGGCCCTACGAGCGGCAGTACTTC.

This clonotype was seen a handful of times. The chain uses TRBV6-2 or TRBV6-3 and TRBJ2-3, with TRBD2 matching 7 bases. The CDR3 length is 14 residues. Germline trimming cut 8 bases from V and 7 bases from J; bases unmatched to any gene: 12. CDR1 is MNHEY and CDR2 is SVGEGT in the germline V gene. DNA for the CDR3: TGTGCCAGCGTTTGGGACTACGCCTCAAATACGCAGTATTTT. Translated, it gives CASVWDYASNTQYF.

This clonotype was seen a few times. The chain recombines TRBV7-2 with TRBJ2-5, with TRBD2 identical over 8 bases. Germline-derived CDR1 and CDR2 are SGHTA and FQGNSA. The junction had 8 bases not matched to a gene; V was cut back by 3 bases and J by 2 bases. The length of the CDR3 is 16 residues. In DNA form, the CDR3 reads TGTGCCAGCAGCTTCCTCCGGGGGGGCATACAAGAGACCCAGTACTTC. It specifies CASSFLRGGIQETQYF.

In DNA, the CDR3 is TGTGCCAGCAGACCGGGGAGGTACAGTCGCACAGATACGCAGTATTTT. Residues: CASRPGRYSRTDTQYF. The chain recombines TRBV11-2 with TRBJ2-3; D may be TRBD2 (6 bases). CDR3 size: 16 residues. Germline V gene data show CDR1 as SGHAT and CDR2 as FQNNGV. The V end was cut by 6 bases, the J end by 1 base, with 17 bases between.

This clonotype has a count of ten or more. The rearrangement joins TRBV30 to TRBJ2-3; TRBD1 might be the D (6 bases). The V and J ends lost 4 bases and 2 bases respectively, with 10 bases between them. This CDR3 comprises 13 residues. Germline lookup yields CDR1 GTSNPN and CDR2 SVGIG (reference sequence). Here the CDR3 DNA reads TGTGCCTGGAACAGGGATTTCACAGATACGCAGTATTTT. Translation gives CAWNRDFTDTQYF.

This clonotype has only a few counts. The CDR3 region is CSVFSLLGEQYV. The CDR3 DNA sequence: TGCAGCGTTTTTAGCCTCCTGGGCGAGCAGTACGTC. The chain carries TRBV29-1 and TRBJ2-7; D unresolved. Germline loops: CDR1 SQVTM, CDR2 ANQGSEA. Trimming took 5 bases from V and 6 from J, leaving 14 bases between them. CDR3 size: 12 residues.

V is TRBV5-6 and J is TRBJ1-2; D remains unclear. CDR3 length equals 13 residues. The germline V gene encodes CDR1 SGHDT and CDR2 YYEEEE. V dropped 0 bases and J dropped 3 bases, with 6 bases sitting between them. CDR3: CASSLVGYYGYTF. DNA for the CDR3: TGTGCCAGCAGCTTGGTGGGGTACTATGGCTACACCTTC.

This clonotype was observed a few times. The chain is built from TRBV11-1 and TRBJ2-1; 14 bases agree with TRBD2. The CDR3 is made up of 18 amino acids. Germline CDR1 and CDR2: SGHAT and FQDESV (reference sequence). J gave up 2 bases and V 4 bases, and 7 bases lay outside the gene matches. The CDR3 region has the DNA TGTGCCAGCAGCTCAGTGGGACTAGCGGGGGCTACCTACAATGAGCAGTTCTTC. Its protein is CASSSVGLAGATYNEQFF. Combining the CDR3 with reference TRBV11-1 and TRBJ2-1 gives the whole variable domain EAEVAQSPRYKITEKSQAVAFWCDPISGHATLYWYRQILGQGPELLVQFQDESVVDDSQLPKDRFSAERLKGVDSTLKIQPAELGDSAMYLCASSSVGLAGATYNEQFFGPGTRLTVL.

This clonotype appeared a few times. In DNA, the CDR3 is TGTGCCAGTAGCGCGCTTGGACAGGGGTTATTGTCACCCCTCCACTTT. Its translation: CASSALGQGLLSPLHF. The gene calls are TRBV19 and TRBJ1-6, with 9 bases matching TRBD1. V gave up 6 bases and J gave up 10 bases; unmatched junction bases: 13. The V gene's germline CDR1 is LNHDA and CDR2 SQIVND (reference sequence). This CDR3 comprises 16 residues.

Only a few counts were recorded for this clonotype. The chain combines TRBV5-1 with TRBJ2-3; 10 nucleotides line up with TRBD2. The germline V gene encodes CDR1 SGHRS and CDR2 YFSETQ. The CDR3 is 18 amino acids. J lost 0 bases, V lost 3 bases, and 10 bases had no gene match. In nucleotides, the CDR3 is TGCGCCAGCAGCTATTTAACTAGCGGGGACCTAAGCACAGATACGCAGTATTTT. It encodes CASSYLTSGDLSTDTQYF.

V is TRBV14 and J is TRBJ2-5; D possibly uses TRBD1 or TRBD2 (5 bases each). Trimming took off 3 bases at V and 2 bases at J, with 7 bases between the two ends. In germline, CDR1 is SGHDN, CDR2 FVKESK. CDR3 length: 13 amino acids. CDR3 bases: TGTGCCAGCAGCCACGGGGCTCAAGAGACCCAGTACTTC. It codes for CASSHGAQETQYF. The whole variable domain, filled in from reference TRBV14 and TRBJ2-5, reads EAGVTQFPSHSVIEKGQTVTLRCDPISGHDNLYWYRRVMGKEIKFLLHFVKESKQDESGMPNNRFLAERTGGTYSTLKVQPAELEDSGVYFCASSHGAQETQYFGPGTRLLVL.

This clonotype has ten or more counts. The chain is built from TRBV20-1 and TRBJ2-7; TRBD2 might be the D (7 bases). The V end lost 0 bases, the J end lost 3 bases, and 12 bases lay between the germline ends. Germline V gene data show CDR1 as DFQATT and CDR2 as SNEGSKA (reference sequence). CDR3 length: 14 residues. The CDR3 sequence: CSARDGGAHYEQYF. The DNA of the CDR3 is TGCAGTGCTAGAGATGGGGGGGCCCACTACGAGCAGTACTTC.

The sample holds many counts of this clonotype. The CDR3 here is CASRRPAGELFF. In nucleotides, the CDR3 is TGTGCCAGCCGAAGGCCAGCCGGGGAGCTGTTTTTT. The V call is TRBV7-6, the J call TRBJ2-2; D is undetermined. The V and J ends lost 8 bases and 6 bases respectively, with 10 bases between them. The CDR3 covers 12 residues. The germline V gene encodes CDR1 SGHVS and CDR2 FNYEAQ.

The chain joins TRBV15 to TRBJ2-5; D unclear. There are 16 residues in the CDR3. Trimming stripped 0 bases from V and 1 base from J, with 12 bases between. CDR1 and CDR2 from the germline V gene are LNHNV and YYDKDF (reference sequence). The CDR3 spells CATSRDLYSLQETQYF. The CDR3 region has the DNA TGTGCCACCAGCAGAGATCTCTACAGCCTCCAAGAGACCCAGTACTTC.

This clonotype has at least ten counts. The chain joins TRBV2 to TRBJ2-7, with D uncertain. The ends were cut back, 11 bases at V and 1 base at J, with 9 bases in the middle. The CDR3 consists of 11 residues. CDR1 SNHLY and CDR2 FYNNEI come from the germline V gene. This chain's CDR3 is CAGQSSYEQYF. For the CDR3, the DNA is TGTGCCGGCCAGAGTTCCTACGAGCAGTACTTC.